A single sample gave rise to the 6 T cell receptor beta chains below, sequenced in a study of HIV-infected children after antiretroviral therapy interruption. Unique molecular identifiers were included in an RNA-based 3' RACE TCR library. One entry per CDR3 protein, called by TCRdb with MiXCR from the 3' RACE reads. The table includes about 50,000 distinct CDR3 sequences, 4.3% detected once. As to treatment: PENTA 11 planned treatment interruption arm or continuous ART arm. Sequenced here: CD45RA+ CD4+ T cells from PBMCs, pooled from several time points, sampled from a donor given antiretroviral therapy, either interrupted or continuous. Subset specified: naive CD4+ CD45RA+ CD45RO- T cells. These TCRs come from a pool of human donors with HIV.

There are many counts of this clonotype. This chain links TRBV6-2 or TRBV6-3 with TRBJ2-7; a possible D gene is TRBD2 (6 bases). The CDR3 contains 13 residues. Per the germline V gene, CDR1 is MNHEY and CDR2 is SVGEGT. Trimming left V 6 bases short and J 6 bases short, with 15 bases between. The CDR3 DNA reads TGTGCCAGCAGCCGACCCGGGACTTTCGAGCAGTACTTC. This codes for CASSRPGTFEQYF.

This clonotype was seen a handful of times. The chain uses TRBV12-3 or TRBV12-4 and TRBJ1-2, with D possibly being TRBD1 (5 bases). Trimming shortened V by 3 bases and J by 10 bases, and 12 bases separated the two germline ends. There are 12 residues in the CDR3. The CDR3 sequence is CASSLTAKLYTF. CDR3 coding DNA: TGTGCCAGCAGTTTGACAGCCAAACTCTACACCTTC.

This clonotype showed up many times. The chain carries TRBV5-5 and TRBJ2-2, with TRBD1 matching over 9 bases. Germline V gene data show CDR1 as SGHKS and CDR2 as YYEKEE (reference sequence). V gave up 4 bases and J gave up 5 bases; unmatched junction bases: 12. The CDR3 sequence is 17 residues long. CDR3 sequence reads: CASSRLPGQGKTGELFF. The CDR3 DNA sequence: TGTGCCAGCAGCAGACTACCGGGACAGGGAAAAACCGGGGAGCTGTTTTTT.

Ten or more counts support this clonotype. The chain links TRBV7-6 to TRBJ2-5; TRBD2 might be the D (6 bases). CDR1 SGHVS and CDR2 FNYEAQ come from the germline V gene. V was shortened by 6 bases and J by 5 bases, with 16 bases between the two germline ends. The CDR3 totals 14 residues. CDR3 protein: CASRAGSGGETQYF. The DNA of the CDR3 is TGTGCCAGCAGGGCAGGGTCTGGAGGGGAGACCCAGTACTTC. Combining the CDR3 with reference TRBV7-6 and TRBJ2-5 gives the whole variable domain GAGVSQSPRYKVTKRGQDVALRCDPISGHVSLYWYRQALGQGPEFLTYFNYEAQQDKSGLPNDRFSAERPEGSISTLTIQRTEQRDSAMYRCASRAGSGGETQYFGPGTRLLVL.

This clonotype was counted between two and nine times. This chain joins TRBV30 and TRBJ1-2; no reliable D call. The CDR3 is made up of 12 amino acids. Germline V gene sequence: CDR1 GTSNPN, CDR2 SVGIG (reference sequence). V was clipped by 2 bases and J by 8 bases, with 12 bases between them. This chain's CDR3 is CAWSPHGSGYTF. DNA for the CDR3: TGTGCCTGGAGTCCCCACGGCTCAGGCTACACCTTC. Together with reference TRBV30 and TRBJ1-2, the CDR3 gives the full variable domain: SQTIHQWPATLVQPVGSPLSLECTVEGTSNPNLYWYRQAAGRGLQLLFYSVGIGQISSEVPQNLSASRPQDRQFILSSKKLLLSDSGFYLCAWSPHGSGYTFGSGTRLTVV.

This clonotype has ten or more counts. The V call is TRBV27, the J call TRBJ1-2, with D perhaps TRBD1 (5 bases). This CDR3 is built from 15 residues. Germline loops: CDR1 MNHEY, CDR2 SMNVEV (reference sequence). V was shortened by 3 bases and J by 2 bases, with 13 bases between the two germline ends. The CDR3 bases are TGTGCCAGCAGTTTCTCTCCCACAGGAAACTATGGCTACACCTTC. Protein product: CASSFSPTGNYGYTF.